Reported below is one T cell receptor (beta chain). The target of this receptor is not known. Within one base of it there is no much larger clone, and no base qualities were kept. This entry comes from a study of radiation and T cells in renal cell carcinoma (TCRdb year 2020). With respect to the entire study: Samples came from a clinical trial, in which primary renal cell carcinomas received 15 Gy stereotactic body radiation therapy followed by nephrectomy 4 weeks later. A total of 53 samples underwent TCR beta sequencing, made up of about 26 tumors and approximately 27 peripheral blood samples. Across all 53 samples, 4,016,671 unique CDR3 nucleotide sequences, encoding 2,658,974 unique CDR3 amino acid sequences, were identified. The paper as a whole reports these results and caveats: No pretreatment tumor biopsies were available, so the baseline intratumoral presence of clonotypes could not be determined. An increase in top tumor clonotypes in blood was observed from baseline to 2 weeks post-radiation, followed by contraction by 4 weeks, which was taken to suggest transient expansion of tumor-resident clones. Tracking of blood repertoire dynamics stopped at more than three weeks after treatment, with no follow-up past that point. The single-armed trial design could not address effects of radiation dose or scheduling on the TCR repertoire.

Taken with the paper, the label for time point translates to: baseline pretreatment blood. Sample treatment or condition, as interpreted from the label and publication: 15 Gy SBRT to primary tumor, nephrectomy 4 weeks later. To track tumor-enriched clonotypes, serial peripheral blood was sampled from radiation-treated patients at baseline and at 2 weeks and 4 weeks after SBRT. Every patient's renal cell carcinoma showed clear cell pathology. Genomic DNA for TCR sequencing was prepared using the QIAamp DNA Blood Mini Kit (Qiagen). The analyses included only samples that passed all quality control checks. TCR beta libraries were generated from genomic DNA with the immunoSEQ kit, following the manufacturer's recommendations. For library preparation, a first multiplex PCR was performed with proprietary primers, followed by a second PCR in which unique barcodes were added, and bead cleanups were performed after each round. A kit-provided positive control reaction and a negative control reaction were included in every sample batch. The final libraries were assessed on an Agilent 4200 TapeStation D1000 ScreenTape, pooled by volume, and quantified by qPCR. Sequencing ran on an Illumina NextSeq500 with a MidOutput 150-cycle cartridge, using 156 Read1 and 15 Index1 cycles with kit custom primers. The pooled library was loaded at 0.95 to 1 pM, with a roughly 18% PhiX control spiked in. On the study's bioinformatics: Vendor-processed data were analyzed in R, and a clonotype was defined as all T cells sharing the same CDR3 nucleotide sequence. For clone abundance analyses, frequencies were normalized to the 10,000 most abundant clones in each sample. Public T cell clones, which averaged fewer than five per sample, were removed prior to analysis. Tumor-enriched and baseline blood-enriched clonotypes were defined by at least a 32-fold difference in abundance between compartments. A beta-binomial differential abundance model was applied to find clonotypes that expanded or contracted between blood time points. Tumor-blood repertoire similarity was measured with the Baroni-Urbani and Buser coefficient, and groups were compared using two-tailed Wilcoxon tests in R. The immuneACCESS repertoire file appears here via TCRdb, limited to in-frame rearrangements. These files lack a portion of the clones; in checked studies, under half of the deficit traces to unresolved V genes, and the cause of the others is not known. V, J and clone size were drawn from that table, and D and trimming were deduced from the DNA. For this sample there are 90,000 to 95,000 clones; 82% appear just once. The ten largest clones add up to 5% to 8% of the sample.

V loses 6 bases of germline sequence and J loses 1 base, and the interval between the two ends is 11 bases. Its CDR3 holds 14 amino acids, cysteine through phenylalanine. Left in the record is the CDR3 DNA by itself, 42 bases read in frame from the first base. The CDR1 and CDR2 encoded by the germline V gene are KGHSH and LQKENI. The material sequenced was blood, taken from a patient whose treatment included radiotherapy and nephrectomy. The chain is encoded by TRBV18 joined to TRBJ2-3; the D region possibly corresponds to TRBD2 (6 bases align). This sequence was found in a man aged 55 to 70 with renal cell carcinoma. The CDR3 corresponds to CASSQGLRTDTQYF. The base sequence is TGTGCCAGCTCCCAGGGACTTCGCACAGATACGCAGTATTTT.